This TCR beta chain was recovered during a study of cytomegalovirus exposure and HLA in healthy donors. Germline V gene data show CDR1 as MDHEN and CDR2 as SYDVKM. V dropped 7 bases and J dropped 4 bases, with 19 bases sitting between them. The CDR3 length is 15 residues. Primers for the PCR totalled 60 Vbeta and 13 Jbeta. Produced via immunoSEQ multiplex PCR; TCRdb's table is partial and in-frame only. The sample has some 120,000 clones, and its top ten clones hold approximately 0.93%. Sequenced sample: PBMCs. The clonotype was recovered from a man aged 18 to 30 in good health and CMV-seronegative. V gene TRBV28 combines with J gene TRBJ1-2, with a weak D call TRBD1 (6 bases). The chain's CDR3 is CASIKGGVNSYGYTF. CDR3 sequence (DNA): TGTGCCAGCATCAAAGGGGGGGTGAACTCCTATGGCTACACCTTC.